The 29 T cell receptor beta chains below come from one sample, sequenced in a study of shared clonotypes between healthy human individuals. Assay used: immunoSEQ multiplex PCR; TCRdb lists only in-frame clones, some missing. Of a few million clones detected, approximately 92% appear once; the ten largest clones hold roughly 0.14%. The sample comprised naive CD4+ T cells sorted from blood. Subset reported: CD45RA+ positively selected. Receptors originate from a man between 18 and 35 years old in good health.

A single count supports this clone. The V and J genes are TRBV25-1 and TRBJ2-7; D unresolved. V lost 3 bases, J lost 4 bases, and 13 bases lay in between. The CDR3 covers 14 residues. The germline V gene encodes CDR1 MGHDK and CDR2 SYGVNS. Written as DNA, the CDR3 is TGTGCCAGCAGTGACTTTGGCAGTGCATACGAGCAGTACTTC. Translation: CASSDFGSAYEQYF.

The chain employs TRBV7-2 and TRBJ1-6, with D possibly TRBD1 on 5 matching bases. Germline V CDR1 and CDR2: SGHTA, FQGNSA. V gave up 5 bases and J gave up 10 bases, with 15 bases separating them. The CDR3 consists of 14 residues. DNA of the CDR3: TGTGCCAGCAGCGTCAAGGCCAAGGGGTCACCCCTCCACTTT. Translated: CASSVKAKGSPLHF. The whole variable domain, remainder taken from reference TRBV7-2 and TRBJ1-6, is GAGVSQSPSNKVTEKGKDVELRCDPISGHTALYWYRQSLGQGLEFLIYFQGNSAPDKSGLPSDRFSAERTGGSVSTLTIQRTQQEDSAVYLCASSVKAKGSPLHFGNGTRLTVT.

V and J are TRBV10-3 and TRBJ2-1, with D tentatively TRBD1 (5 bases). The CDR3 contains 13 residues. Germline V gene data show CDR1 as ENHRY and CDR2 as SYGVKD. With 7 bases removed from V and 3 bases from J, the gap between germline ends came to 10 bases. DNA for the CDR3: TGTGCCATCATGGCCAGGGACTACAATGAGCAGTTCTTC. This translates into CAIMARDYNEQFF.

This sequence joins TRBV27 and TRBJ1-1; D remains unclear. V gave up 7 bases and J gave up 5 bases, with 20 bases separating them. Germline lookup yields CDR1 MNHEY and CDR2 SMNVEV (reference sequence). The CDR3 length is 15 residues. The CDR3 protein is CASTFSGGRRTEAFF. The CDR3 DNA reads TGTGCCAGCACATTTTCCGGTGGGCGCAGGACTGAAGCTTTCTTT.

This chain connects TRBV28 to TRBJ2-7; a possible D gene is TRBD1 (5 bases). V was clipped by 5 bases and J by 1 base, with 15 bases between them. The CDR3 extends over 15 amino acids. In germline, CDR1 is MDHEN, CDR2 SYDVKM. The CDR3 region is CASSQIRGPSYEQYF. CDR3 bases: TGTGCCAGCAGTCAAATAAGGGGCCCATCCTACGAGCAGTACTTC.

This clone has just a few counts. CDR3 loop: CASSSGLGTSGIRYEQYF. In DNA form, the CDR3 reads TGTGCCAGCAGCTCCGGATTGGGGACTAGCGGGATTCGCTACGAGCAGTACTTC. The chain employs TRBV11-2 and TRBJ2-7; 13 bases align to TRBD2. V trimming: 4 bases; J trimming: 3 bases; junction bases outside the gene matches: 12. CDR3 length: 18 residues. From germline, CDR1 is SGHAT and CDR2 FQNNGV.

The chain carries TRBV19 and TRBJ2-3; tentatively, D is TRBD1 or TRBD2 (5 bases each). The CDR3 runs 15 residues. Per germline, CDR1 LNHDA and CDR2 SQIVND (reference sequence). Trimming took 7 bases from V and 2 from J, leaving 16 bases between them. CDR3: CASTPGAPTTDTQYF. The CDR3 region has the DNA TGTGCCAGTACCCCCGGGGCACCCACCACAGATACGCAGTATTTT. The whole variable domain, filled in from reference TRBV19 and TRBJ2-3, reads DGGITQSPKYLFRKEGQNVTLSCEQNLNHDAMYWYRQDPGQGLRLIYYSQIVNDFQKGDIAEGYSVSREKKESFPLTVTSAQKNPTAFYLCASTPGAPTTDTQYFGPGTRLTVL.

The rearrangement uses TRBV2 and TRBJ2-1; possibly TRBD1 or TRBD2 for D (5 bases each). Trimming stripped 8 bases from V and 6 bases from J, with 14 bases between. This CDR3 spans 13 amino acids. CDR1 SNHLY and CDR2 FYNNEI come from the germline V gene. The CDR3 bases are TGTGCCAGCTGGGACCAAGGGGCCAATGAGCAGTTCTTC. As protein: CASWDQGANEQFF.

This rearrangement joins TRBV5-5 to TRBJ1-1; D call uncertain. This CDR3 spans 15 amino acids. V was pared by 4 bases and J by 0 bases, with 13 bases between. Germline CDR1 SGHKS, CDR2 YYEKEE (reference sequence). The CDR3 nucleotides read TGTGCCAGCAGCCCCGGTCCATACATGAACACTGAAGCTTTCTTT. This sequence encodes CASSPGPYMNTEAFF.

The J gene is TRBJ1-1, the V gene TRBV18, with D hard to call. Germline V gives CDR1 KGHSH, CDR2 LQKENI. This CDR3 spans 12 amino acids. Trimming cost V 8 bases and J 1 base, with 8 bases left between them. CDR3 DNA sequence: TGTGCCAGCCAGCGACAGAACACTGAAGCTTTCTTT. Its protein is CASQRQNTEAFF.

The chain has TRBV18 and TRBJ2-1; TRBD1 matches 9 bases. CDR1 and CDR2 (germline): KGHSH, LQKENI. Trimming cost V 1 base and J 10 bases; bases outside gene matches: 14. This CDR3 is 17 amino acids long. The CDR3 region is CASSPRDREITPGEQFF. As DNA, the CDR3 is TGTGCCAGCTCACCACGGGACAGGGAGATTACTCCCGGGGAGCAGTTCTTC.

This sequence joins TRBV5-4 and TRBJ1-3, with D hard to call. The CDR3 runs 14 residues. Germline V CDR1 and CDR2: SGHNT, YYREEE (reference sequence). Trimming left V 4 bases short and J 0 bases short, with 8 bases between. The CDR3 is CASSLDYSGNTIYF. For the CDR3, the DNA is TGTGCCAGCAGCCTAGATTACTCTGGAAACACCATATATTTT.

The rearrangement joins TRBV5-4 to TRBJ2-3; either TRBD1 or TRBD2 may fit D (6 bases each). Germline values: CDR1 SGHNT, CDR2 YYREEE (reference sequence). V lost 9 bases and J 3 bases, leaving 20 bases between the germline ends. The CDR3 totals 15 residues. CDR3 loop: CATGGGLARTDTQYF. The DNA of the CDR3 is TGTGCCACCGGAGGGGGGCTAGCACGGACAGATACGCAGTATTTT.

V is TRBV6-5 and J is TRBJ2-7; the match to TRBD2 covers 11 bases. Germline V lookup: CDR1 MNHEY, CDR2 SVGAGI. This CDR3 contains 15 residues. V lost 6 bases, J lost 3 bases, and 7 bases stayed unmatched. CDR3 DNA: TGTGCCAGCAGCCGGATCGGGACTAGCGGCTACGAGCAGTACTTC. This translates into CASSRIGTSGYEQYF.

CDR3: CASSPRDPVTGELFF. As DNA, the CDR3 is TGCGCCAGCAGCCCCCGGGACCCGGTGACCGGGGAGCTGTTTTTT. V is TRBV5-1 and J is TRBJ2-2; D may match TRBD1 or TRBD2 (5 bases each). The V gene lost 4 bases and the J gene lost 5 bases, with 15 bases spanning the gap. CDR1 is SGHRS, CDR2 YFSETQ, per germline. The CDR3 is 15 amino acids.

This rearrangement joins TRBV5-1 to TRBJ2-7; D is uncertain. Germline CDR1 is SGHRS and CDR2 is YFSETQ. The CDR3 totals 14 residues. The V end lost 8 bases, the J end lost 0 bases, and 15 bases lay between the germline ends. The CDR3: CARENRSTSYEQYF. The DNA of the CDR3 is TGCGCCAGAGAAAACAGATCGACCTCCTACGAGCAGTACTTC.

This chain links TRBV18 with TRBJ2-2; a possible D gene is TRBD2 (5 bases). V was shortened by 2 bases and J by 0 bases, with 10 bases between the two germline ends. The CDR3 has 16 residues. Germline V gene lookup returns CDR1 KGHSH and CDR2 LQKENI. CDR3 sequence (DNA): TGTGCCAGCTCACCATATGGACTCGCGAACACCGGGGAGCTGTTTTTT. Amino acid sequence: CASSPYGLANTGELFF.

The chain joins TRBV6-5 to TRBJ2-7, with 7 bases that match TRBD1. The CDR3 sequence is 15 residues long. Looked up from germline, CDR1 is MNHEY and CDR2 is SVGAGI. V was clipped by 5 bases and J by 7 bases; unmatched bases: 14. The CDR3 DNA sequence: TGTGCCAGCAGTATCGGACAGGTATCCTTTAGGGAGCAGTACTTC. Translating gives CASSIGQVSFREQYF.

On this clone: The sample contains more than one DNA sequence encoding this CDR3. CDR3 coding DNA: TGTGCCAGCTCACCGACCACCAGCTATGGCTACACCTTC. It encodes CASSPTTSYGYTF. The chain employs TRBV18 and TRBJ1-2, with unresolved D. Trimming cost V 3 bases and J 4 bases, with 9 bases left between them. Germline CDR1 and CDR2: KGHSH and LQKENI. The CDR3 extends over 13 amino acids.

V is TRBV5-1 and J is TRBJ2-7, with D perhaps TRBD1 (6 bases). Germline V gene data show CDR1 as SGHRS and CDR2 as YFSETQ. The length of the CDR3 is 16 residues. Trimming took off 4 bases at V and 3 bases at J, with 20 bases between the two ends. The DNA of the CDR3 is TGCGCCAGCAGCCTAGGGACATGGGACACCCTCTACGAGCAGTACTTC. The encoded protein is CASSLGTWDTLYEQYF.

V is TRBV2 and J is TRBJ2-2; D ambiguous. This CDR3 comprises 15 residues. The ends were cut back, 9 bases at V and 5 bases at J, with 19 bases in the middle. The germline gives CDR1 SNHLY, CDR2 FYNNEI. This CDR3 is CASTPGTKGTGELFF. The CDR3 DNA follows: TGTGCCAGTACCCCTGGTACCAAAGGAACCGGGGAGCTGTTTTTT.

V is TRBV7-2 and J is TRBJ2-4; D possibly corresponds to TRBD1 (6 bases). This CDR3 is built from 13 residues. Trimming removed 5 bases at V and 6 bases at J, with 11 bases between. Germline CDR1 and CDR2: SGHTA and FQGNSA. The CDR3 loop is CASSLGQINIQYF. In nucleotides, the CDR3 is TGTGCCAGCAGCCTCGGACAGATAAACATTCAGTACTTC.

The chain has TRBV27 and TRBJ1-6; the match to TRBD1 covers 7 bases. The CDR3 is 13 residues long. Trimming cost V 4 bases and J 10 bases; bases outside gene matches: 4. Germline V gene sequence: CDR1 MNHEY, CDR2 SMNVEV (reference sequence). DNA of the CDR3: TGTGCCAGCAGTTCGACAGGGTTATCACCCCTCCACTTT. Its protein product is CASSSTGLSPLHF.

This clone was counted once. The same CDR3 is also encoded by other DNA sequences in this sample. The chain combines TRBV9 with TRBJ2-7, with 9 bases matching TRBD1. Trimming removed 0 bases from V and 2 bases from J; junction bases left unmatched: 3. This CDR3 is built from 15 residues. From germline, CDR1 is SGDLS and CDR2 YYNGEE. The CDR3 reads CASSVADRGPYEQYF. The CDR3 coding sequence is TGTGCCAGCAGCGTAGCGGACAGGGGCCCCTACGAGCAGTACTTC.

This clone occurred once. Additional DNA sequences in this sample encode the identical CDR3. This chain joins TRBV28 and TRBJ2-4; D unclear. Looked up from germline, CDR1 is MDHEN and CDR2 is SYDVKM. Between the trimmed V and J ends, which lost 6 bases and 4 bases, there was a span of 10 bases. This CDR3 is 13 amino acids long. CDR3 DNA: TGTGCCAGCAGGGGCTCAGCGAAAAACATTCAGTACTTC. It yields the protein CASRGSAKNIQYF.

The V gene is TRBV5-1, the J gene TRBJ2-7; TRBD1 or TRBD2 may be the D gene (5 bases each). V gave up 1 base and J gave up 2 bases, with 10 bases separating them. CDR1 is SGHRS and CDR2 is YFSETQ in the germline V gene. This CDR3 comprises 14 residues. In DNA, the CDR3 is TGCGCCAGCAGCTTGCAAGAGGGACCCTACGAGCAGTACTTC. Translated: CASSLQEGPYEQYF.

The J gene is TRBJ2-7, the V gene TRBV6-1; D not certain. This CDR3 has 13 residues. V gave up 6 bases and J gave up 6 bases, with 15 bases separating them. The germline CDR1 and CDR2 sequences are MNHNS and SASEGT. The CDR3 region has the DNA TGTGCCAGCAGCTTGGGTTTCCTTGCCGAGCAGTACTTC. This sequence encodes CASSLGFLAEQYF.

The V gene is TRBV11-2, the J gene TRBJ2-5; tentative D call: TRBD1 (5 bases). Germline V gene sequence: CDR1 SGHAT, CDR2 FQNNGV. The CDR3 is 18 residues long. Trimming took off 0 bases at V and 4 bases at J, with 21 bases between the two ends. CDR3 sequence (DNA): TGTGCCAGCAGCTTAGATGACCGTAGGCAGGGCATCCTAGAGACCCAGTACTTC. Protein: CASSLDDRRQGILETQYF. The full variable domain, with the rest looked up from reference TRBV11-2 and TRBJ2-5, is EAGVAQSPRYKIIEKRQSVAFWCNPISGHATLYWYQQILGQGPKLLIQFQNNGVVDDSQLPKDRFSAERLKGVDSTLKIQPAKLEDSAVYLCASSLDDRRQGILETQYFGPGTRLLVL.

Comment on this clone: The sample contains more than one DNA sequence encoding this CDR3. V is TRBV7-2 and J is TRBJ2-3, with D unclear. V lost 5 bases and J lost 4, with 7 bases in between. The CDR3 totals 12 residues. Germline V gene sequence: CDR1 SGHTA, CDR2 FQGNSA. The CDR3 DNA sequence: TGTGCCAGCAGCCCGCCCGCAGATACGCAGTATTTT. It translates to CASSPPADTQYF.